This TCR beta chain was identified in a study of blood T cell repertoires in COVID-19 (dated by TCRdb to the early 2020s). For context, the study as a whole: Samples from collaborators originated in the United States, Italy and Spain and spanned both the acute and convalescent phases of COVID-19. The material from the prospective study consisted of cDNA or gDNA derived from T cells, B-cell-depleted T cells, or PBMCs. Deeply sampled blood TCRbeta repertoires from subjects exposed to, actively infected with, or recovered from COVID-19 were included in the dataset. The repertoires were released in a freely available public database intended as a resource for research on the immune response to SARS-CoV-2. The samples were drawn from the first 160 participants of the ongoing ImmuneRACE study and from 1,254 subjects provided by 6 global collaborators. Sample metadata almost always included a de-identified subject ID, COVID-19 status, age in years and sex. Where available, HLA class I and class II types were taken from metadata supplied by the sample provider and were not determined by assay-based typing. On the study overall, not on this receptor specifically: Clinical and demographic metadata were provided uncurated, with the amount varying by source and participant.

Each collaborating institution followed its own protocols to collect whole blood in K2EDTA tubes. For TCRbeta analysis, collaborator samples were shipped as frozen whole blood, as isolated PBMCs, or as DNA extracted from either sample type. V is pruned by 4 bases and J by 5 bases, leaving 5 bases of the junction without a gene match. From the cysteine up to the phenylalanine, the CDR3 has a length of 15 residues. This entry keeps only the CDR3 DNA: 45 bases, framed from base 1. Looking up the germline V gene yields CDR1 MNHEY and CDR2 SVGEGT. The immunoSEQ Assay, a bias-controlled multiplex PCR, was used to amplify TCRbeta CDR3 regions from genomic DNA. Per the authors' processing: The number of nucleated cells in each sample was estimated from the amplification of reference gene primers within the assay. To quantify the absolute abundance of each unique TCRbeta CDR3 rearrangement, sequence reads were collapsed and filtered. For each sample, productive Simpson clonality was calculated as the square root of Simpson's diversity index across productive rearrangements. What TCRdb holds here is the immuneACCESS table cut down to in-frame rearrangements. Part of the clones is not present; checked against another copy, under half of the missing clones reflect an unresolved V gene, and the others are unexplained. Clonal size and the V and J genes are those of that table, whereas D and trimming came from the DNA. Here the sample has more than 40,000 clones; roughly 80% occur a single time. About 4% of the sample lies in the top ten.

About this clone: There is no known antigen for this receptor. The sample holds no much larger clone one base away, and base qualities are not on file.

Recombination joined TRBV6-2 or TRBV6-3 with TRBJ2-5, and 12 bases in between align with TRBD2. The clonotype comes from a man between 45 and 60 years old with active COVID-19. The sequenced sample consisted of peripheral blood. The nucleotide sequence is TGTGCCAGCAGTTCTAGCGGGGGGGCCGGGGAGACCCAGTACTTC. This translates into CASSSSGGAGETQYF.